One and the same sample provided the 26 T cell receptor beta chains below, sequenced in a study of siplizumab effects on memory and regulatory T cells. Generated by immunoSEQ multiplex PCR, the TCRdb table keeps only in-frame clones and is missing some. Found here are tens of thousands of clones, over 70% of them singletons; the top ten hold around 1.8%. The sequencing input was Tregs sorted from blood. These TCRs come from a human donor in good health.

The chain combines TRBV7-3 with TRBJ1-1; D unresolved. Germline V gene data show CDR1 as SGHTA and CDR2 as FQGTGA. Trimming removed 3 bases at V and 0 bases at J, with 5 bases between. The length of the CDR3 is 13 residues. The CDR3 region has the DNA TGTGCCAGCAGCTTTCAACTGAACACTGAAGCTTTCTTT. Protein product: CASSFQLNTEAFF.

The chain has TRBV5-1 and TRBJ1-1; possibly TRBD1 for D (5 bases). Trimming stripped 5 bases from V and 7 bases from J, with 15 bases between. This CDR3 contains 13 residues. Germline CDR1 SGHRS, CDR2 YFSETQ. This CDR3 reads CASREAGSGEAFF. In DNA form, the CDR3 reads TGCGCCAGCAGGGAAGCAGGGTCAGGTGAAGCTTTCTTT.

The J gene is TRBJ1-1, the V gene TRBV9; TRBD1 is a possible D gene (5 bases). Germline V gene lookup returns CDR1 SGDLS and CDR2 YYNGEE. The CDR3 sequence is 14 residues long. V dropped 3 bases and J dropped 2 bases, with 11 bases sitting between them. CDR3 residues: CASSGEWGNTEAFF. The CDR3 nucleotides are TGTGCCAGCAGCGGAGAATGGGGCAACACTGAAGCTTTCTTT.

V usage is TRBV6-6 and J usage is TRBJ1-4; no clear D gene. This CDR3 comprises 12 residues. CDR1 and CDR2 from the germline V gene are MNHNY and SVGAGI (reference sequence). Trimming took off 0 bases at V and 7 bases at J, with 3 bases between the two ends. The CDR3 spells CASSYSAEKLFF. The CDR3 DNA reads TGTGCCAGCAGTTACTCAGCTGAAAAACTGTTTTTT.

The rearrangement uses TRBV7-3 and TRBJ2-6; no clear D. Trimming removed 5 bases from V and 0 bases from J, with 5 bases in between. The CDR3 sequence is 14 residues long. Germline V CDR1 and CDR2: SGHTA, FQGTGA. CDR3 nucleotides: TGTGCCAGCAGCCCGAGCTCTGGGGCCAACGTCCTGACTTTC. Translation: CASSPSSGANVLTF.

The chain uses TRBV6-6 and TRBJ1-2; 7 nucleotides align to TRBD1. Germline CDR1 is MNHNY and CDR2 is SVGAGI (reference sequence). V lost 8 bases to trimming and J lost 8 bases; unmatched junction nucleotides: 8. CDR3 length: 12 amino acids. The CDR3 loop reads CASQGGAGGYTF. The CDR3 region has the DNA TGTGCCAGCCAAGGGGGCGCGGGGGGCTACACCTTC.

This clone was seen a single time. The V call is TRBV7-8, the J call TRBJ1-1; TRBD1 aligns across 8 bases. V lost 4 bases to trimming and J lost 6 bases; unmatched junction nucleotides: 13. This CDR3 has 16 amino acids. Looked up from germline, CDR1 is SGHVS and CDR2 is FQNEAQ. The chain's CDR3 is CASSYQQGGPLSEAFF. The DNA for the CDR3 is TGTGCCAGCAGCTACCAACAGGGGGGGCCGTTATCTGAAGCTTTCTTT.

The V call is TRBV9, the J call TRBJ2-2; perhaps TRBD2 as D (5 bases). CDR1 SGDLS and CDR2 YYNGEE come from the germline V gene. V was cut by 2 bases and J by 6 bases, with 11 bases left in between. CDR3 length equals 14 residues. The CDR3 loop reads CASSVGSVAGELFF. The CDR3 bases are TGTGCCAGCAGCGTTGGGAGCGTCGCCGGGGAGCTGTTTTTT. The full variable domain, its missing parts supplied by reference TRBV9 and TRBJ2-2, is DSGVTQTPKHLITATGQRVTLRCSPRSGDLSVYWYQQSLDQGLQFLIQYYNGEERAKGNILERFSAQQFPDLHSELNLSSLELGDSALYFCASSVGSVAGELFFGEGSRLTVL.

The V call is TRBV20-1, the J call TRBJ2-5; D gene uncertain. V was pared by 3 bases and J by 5 bases, with 4 bases between. Germline CDR1 and CDR2: DFQATT and SNEGSKA (reference sequence). The CDR3 consists of 10 residues. The CDR3: CSASMETQYF. The CDR3, as DNA: TGCAGTGCTAGTATGGAGACCCAGTACTTC.

This clone occurred a few times. This chain connects TRBV19 to TRBJ2-3, with D perhaps assigned TRBD1 or TRBD2 (5 bases each). The germline V and J ends were trimmed by 3 bases and 0 bases, with 13 bases remaining between them. The CDR3 covers 16 residues. Germline assignment: CDR1 LNHDA and CDR2 SQIVND (reference sequence). Written as DNA, the CDR3 is TGTGCCAGTAGTATTTCCTCGGGGCCTAGCACAGATACGCAGTATTTT. Its protein product is CASSISSGPSTDTQYF.

The rearrangement joins TRBV5-4 to TRBJ2-7; D may be TRBD2 (5 bases). V lost 3 bases and J lost 5, with 18 bases in between. CDR1 and CDR2 (germline): SGHNT, YYREEE (reference sequence). The CDR3 sequence is 15 residues long. The DNA of the CDR3 is TGTGCCAGCAGCTCAAGTTGGGCCGGAGGCCACGAGCAGTACTTC. It translates to CASSSSWAGGHEQYF.

The rearrangement uses TRBV5-1 and TRBJ1-4; D possibly corresponds to TRBD1 (5 bases). Trimming stripped 4 bases from V and 11 bases from J, with 21 bases between. CDR3 length: 15 amino acids. Per the germline V gene, CDR1 is SGHRS and CDR2 is YFSETQ. The CDR3 reads CASSAGTAEGGKLFF. The CDR3 DNA reads TGCGCCAGCAGCGCCGGGACGGCGGAGGGAGGGAAACTGTTTTTT.

J is TRBJ2-5 and V is TRBV6-1, with 11 bases lining up with TRBD1. The J segment lost 4 bases and the V segment lost 6 bases, leaving 4 bases of the junction unmatched. Germline CDR1 is MNHNS and CDR2 is SASEGT. CDR3 size: 14 residues. CDR3 amino acids: CASRRTGGGETQYF. In nucleotides, the CDR3 is TGTGCCAGCAGAAGGACAGGGGGCGGAGAGACCCAGTACTTC.

V usage is TRBV5-4 and J usage is TRBJ2-1, with 7 bases aligning to TRBD1. CDR1 is SGHNT, CDR2 YYREEE, per germline (reference sequence). J gave up 0 bases and V 4 bases, and 4 bases lay outside the gene matches. The CDR3 has 15 residues. The CDR3 region is CASSPRGYSYNEQFF. The CDR3 coding sequence is TGTGCCAGCAGCCCCAGGGGGTACTCCTACAATGAGCAGTTCTTC.

V is TRBV5-1 and J is TRBJ2-2; D is ambiguous. The CDR3 spans 13 residues. Germline lookup yields CDR1 SGHRS and CDR2 YFSETQ. V lost 3 bases and J 8 bases, leaving 11 bases between the germline ends. CDR3 bases: TGCGCCAGCAGCTACGCGAGTGAAGGGGAGCTGTTTTTT. Protein product: CASSYASEGELFF.

The rearrangement uses TRBV25-1 and TRBJ2-1; no definite D call. The germline V gene encodes CDR1 MGHDK and CDR2 SYGVNS. CDR3 length: 14 amino acids. CDR3 sequence (DNA): TGTGCGGTGACTCCCCGAACATCCTACAATGAGCAGTTCTTC. Translation gives CAVTPRTSYNEQFF. The full variable domain, completed using reference TRBV25-1 and TRBJ2-1, is EADIYQTPRYLVIGTGKKITLECSQTMGHDKMYWYQQDPGMELHLIHYSYGVNSTEKGDLSSESTVSRIRTEHFPLTLESARPSHTSQYLCAVTPRTSYNEQFFGPGTRLTVL.

This chain joins TRBV5-1 and TRBJ1-4; D remains unclear. Trimming pared 4 bases from V and 2 bases from J, leaving 6 bases between. The CDR3 consists of 13 residues. CDR1 and CDR2 from the germline V gene are SGHRS and YFSETQ. CDR3 in DNA: TGCGCCAGCAGCCAGTCCACTAATGAAAAACTGTTTTTT. This gives the protein CASSQSTNEKLFF.

This chain connects TRBV18 to TRBJ1-6, with 8 bases fitting TRBD1. Germline values: CDR1 KGHSH, CDR2 LQKENI. The CDR3 extends over 15 amino acids. V shed 3 bases and J 7 bases; nucleotides not matched to a gene: 5. CDR3 DNA sequence: TGTGCCAGCTCACCGGGACAGGTAGCGAATTCACCCCTCCACTTT. It yields the protein CASSPGQVANSPLHF.

This chain connects TRBV28 to TRBJ1-2; tentatively, D is TRBD1 (5 bases). The CDR3 has 14 residues. The V gene lost 5 bases and the J gene lost 4 bases, with 14 bases spanning the gap. In germline, CDR1 is MDHEN, CDR2 SYDVKM. DNA of the CDR3: TGTGCCAGCAGTACCGGGACCACCCTCTATGGCTACACCTTC. Residues: CASSTGTTLYGYTF.

With respect to this clone: Sequence at one end of the junction differs from germline and may be a read error. The CDR3: CASSSEPGTGGNQPQHF. In nucleotides, the CDR3 is TGTGCCAGCAGCTCAGAACCCGGGACAGGGGGCAACCAGCCCCAGCATTTT. This chain connects TRBV5-4 to TRBJ1-5, with 12 bases aligning to TRBD1. This CDR3 is 17 amino acids long. CDR1 and CDR2 (germline): SGHNT, YYREEE (reference sequence).

This clone was picked up one time. This chain connects TRBV6-1 to TRBJ2-7; TRBD1 matches 7 bases. The CDR3 covers 15 residues. J lost 2 bases, V lost 1 base, and 5 bases had no gene match. The germline V gene has CDR1 MNHNS and CDR2 SASEGT. CDR3: CASSEETGQTYEQYF. CDR3 coding DNA: TGTGCCAGCAGTGAAGAGACGGGACAGACCTACGAGCAGTACTTC.

The chain uses TRBV4-2 and TRBJ2-7, with D possibly TRBD2 on 5 matching bases. The CDR3 is 18 residues long. V was cut by 0 bases and J by 0 bases, with 18 bases left in between. Germline loops: CDR1 LGHNA, CDR2 YNFKEQ. CDR3 DNA sequence: TGTGCCAGCAGCCAAGAGACCGTAGCTTCAGAGGGCTCCTACGAGCAGTACTTC. The encoded protein is CASSQETVASEGSYEQYF.

The DNA for the CDR3 is TGTGCCAGCAGCTCTACCGGAACTGCATGGCGTTACGAGCAGTACTTC. Encoded protein: CASSSTGTAWRYEQYF. The chain joins TRBV11-1 to TRBJ2-7; D unclear. Germline V gene lookup returns CDR1 SGHAT and CDR2 FQDESV (reference sequence). Trimming removed 4 bases from V and 4 bases from J, with 20 bases in between. The CDR3 runs 16 residues.

The chain couples TRBV6-4 to TRBJ2-3, with D perhaps matching TRBD2 (5 bases). CDR1 is MRHNA and CDR2 is SNTAGT in the germline V gene. V was cut by 8 bases and J by 1 base, with 13 bases left in between. This CDR3 is 14 amino acids long. The CDR3 loop reads CASQPAGGTDTQYF. The CDR3 DNA is TGTGCCAGCCAGCCCGCCGGGGGCACAGATACGCAGTATTTT.

In this sample, this clone turned up a few times. The chain couples TRBV5-8 to TRBJ1-1, with D tentatively TRBD1 (5 bases). V was shortened by 1 base and J by 4 bases, with 11 bases between the two germline ends. Germline V CDR1 and CDR2: SGHTS, YDEGEE. This CDR3 comprises 14 residues. CDR3 DNA: TGTGCCAGCAGCTTGTTAGGGGTGAGCACTGAAGCTTTCTTT. Protein sequence: CASSLLGVSTEAFF.

The chain joins TRBV6-6 to TRBJ2-1; TRBD2 matches at 7 bases. Germline loops: CDR1 MNHNY, CDR2 SVGAGI (reference sequence). The CDR3 covers 13 residues. Germline trimming cut 9 bases from V and 3 bases from J; bases unmatched to any gene: 5. The CDR3 bases are TGTGCCAGTAACCGGGAGGACTACAATGAGCAGTTCTTC. Translation gives CASNREDYNEQFF.